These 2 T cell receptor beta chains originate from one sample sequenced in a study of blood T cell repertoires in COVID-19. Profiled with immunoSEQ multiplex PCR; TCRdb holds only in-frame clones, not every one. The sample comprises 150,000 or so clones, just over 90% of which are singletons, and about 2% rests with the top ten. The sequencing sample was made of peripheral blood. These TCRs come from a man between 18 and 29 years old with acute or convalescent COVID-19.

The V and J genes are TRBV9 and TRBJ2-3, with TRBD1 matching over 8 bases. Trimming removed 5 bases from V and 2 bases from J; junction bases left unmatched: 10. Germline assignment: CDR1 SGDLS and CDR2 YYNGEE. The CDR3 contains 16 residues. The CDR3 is CASSQRTGSFTDTQYF. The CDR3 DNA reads TGTGCCAGCAGTCAAAGGACAGGGAGTTTCACAGATACGCAGTATTTT. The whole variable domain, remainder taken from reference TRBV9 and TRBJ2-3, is DSGVTQTPKHLITATGQRVTLRCSPRSGDLSVYWYQQSLDQGLQFLIQYYNGEERAKGNILERFSAQQFPDLHSELNLSSLELGDSALYFCASSQRTGSFTDTQYFGPGTRLTVL.

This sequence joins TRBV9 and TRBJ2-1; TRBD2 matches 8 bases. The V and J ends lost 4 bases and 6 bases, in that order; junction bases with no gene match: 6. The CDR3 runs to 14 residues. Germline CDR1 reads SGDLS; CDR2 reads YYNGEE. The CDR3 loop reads CASSSLTSANEQFF. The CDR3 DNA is TGTGCCAGCAGCTCGCTGACTAGCGCCAATGAGCAGTTCTTC.